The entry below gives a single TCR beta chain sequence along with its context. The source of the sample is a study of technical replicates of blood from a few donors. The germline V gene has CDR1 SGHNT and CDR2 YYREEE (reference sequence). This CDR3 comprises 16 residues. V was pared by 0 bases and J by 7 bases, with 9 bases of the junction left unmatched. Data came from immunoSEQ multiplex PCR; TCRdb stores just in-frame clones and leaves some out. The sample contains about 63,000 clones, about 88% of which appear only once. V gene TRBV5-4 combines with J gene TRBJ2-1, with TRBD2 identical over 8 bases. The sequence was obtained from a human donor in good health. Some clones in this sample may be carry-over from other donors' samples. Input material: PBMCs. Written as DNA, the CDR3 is TGTGCCAGCAGCTTGGGTACGGGGGGGCTATATAATGAGCAGTTCTTC. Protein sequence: CASSLGTGGLYNEQFF.